This entry lists 14 T cell receptor beta chains sequenced from one sample in a study of blood T cells in healthy people across ages (dated by TCRdb to the mid-2010s). The library was obtained by 5' RACE. The sample was run on an Illumina HiSeq 2500. The second PCR ran for roughly 7 to 12 cycles and used a J-beta primer mix along with a sample-barcoded 5' primer. Using fastp trimming at Q25 and MiXCR clonotype assembly, TCRdb reanalyzed the public sequencing data and kept in-frame beta chains. Duplicate CDR3 protein sequences are folded into a single record with the most common DNA and genes. In this sample the table shows hundreds of thousands of distinct CDR3 sequences, roughly 24% of which occur a single time. The ten largest make up around 3% of the sample. These data were likewise used in another study, on T cells of mothers and their children.

Sequencing input: blood. The source is a boy aged 10-17 years in good health.

This rearrangement joins TRBV12-3 or TRBV12-4 to TRBJ2-3, with 10 positions matching TRBD2. The CDR3 runs to 16 residues. V shed 2 bases, J shed 4 bases, and the junction held 6 bases outside the gene matches. DNA of the CDR3: TGTGCCAGCAGTTTAAGCGGGAGGGCCGCAGCAGATACGCAGTATTTT. This codes for CASSLSGRAAADTQYF.

The chain recombines TRBV25-1 with TRBJ2-5; weak D call: TRBD1 (7 bases). The germline CDR1 and CDR2 sequences are MGHDK and SYGVNS. Trimming took 4 bases from V and 4 from J, leaving 13 bases between them. The CDR3 totals 14 residues. CDR3 nucleotides: TGTGCCAGCAGTGCCTCCCAGGGGGGAGAGACCCAGTACTTC. Amino acids: CASSASQGGETQYF.

In its sample, this clonotype was seen once. This chain links TRBV21-1 with TRBJ2-7; the D segment call TRBD2 is taken from the table without a DNA check. TRBV21-1 is a recognized pseudogene. The CDR3 is made up of 17 amino acids. CDR3: CASSDPPSGVHPYEQYF. CDR3 sequence (DNA): TGTGCCAGCAGCGATCCGCCCAGCGGGGTGCACCCCTACGAGCAGTACTTC.

This clonotype was seen more than once but under ten times. The chain links TRBV6-2 or TRBV6-3 to TRBJ2-1; D may correspond to TRBD1 or TRBD2 (6 bases each). Germline values: CDR1 MNHEY, CDR2 SVGEGT. The CDR3 is 18 residues long. The V end was cut by 0 bases, the J end by 7 bases, with 22 bases between. The CDR3 bases are TGTGCCAGCAGTTACTCCCTCGGTAGAGGGGGGAGTCTGAATGAGCAGTTCTTC. Protein sequence: CASSYSLGRGGSLNEQFF.

This CDR3 reads CASSQGPTGSGEQYF. The CDR3 region has the DNA TGTGCCAGCAGCCAAGGCCCGACAGGTAGTGGCGAGCAGTACTTC. The chain is built from TRBV3-1 and TRBJ2-7; tentatively, D is TRBD1 (6 bases). Germline-derived CDR1 and CDR2 are LGHDT and YNNKEL (reference sequence). V dropped 1 base and J dropped 6 bases, with 16 bases sitting between them. CDR3 length: 15 residues.

The chain carries TRBV12-3 or TRBV12-4 and TRBJ1-2; D is unclear. This CDR3 contains 11 residues. V dropped 4 bases and J dropped 8 bases, with 8 bases sitting between them. The CDR3 DNA follows: TGTGCCAGCAGTTCCGATGGGGGCTACACCTTC. This sequence encodes CASSSDGGYTF.

The chain joins TRBV29-1 to TRBJ2-3, with 15 positions matching TRBD2. The germline gives CDR1 SQVTM, CDR2 ANQGSEA. The CDR3 is made up of 16 amino acids. The trim removed 7 bases at V and 2 bases at J, leaving 7 bases unmatched. CDR3 DNA sequence: TGCAGCGCACAGGGGACTAGCGGGGGGTCCACAGATACGCAGTATTTT. Residues: CSAQGTSGGSTDTQYF.

The CDR3 DNA is TGCAGTGCTGGGCTAAATTCACCCCTCCACTTT. Residues: CSAGLNSPLHF. This chain connects TRBV20-1 to TRBJ1-6, with D hard to call. This CDR3 spans 11 amino acids. Per germline, CDR1 DFQATT and CDR2 SNEGSKA (reference sequence). Trimming left V 5 bases short and J 7 bases short, with 6 bases between.

Only a few counts were recorded for this clonotype. This chain uses TRBV20-1 with TRBJ2-1, with D unclear. The CDR3 has 12 residues. Germline V gives CDR1 DFQATT, CDR2 SNEGSKA (reference sequence). The CDR3 loop reads CSLSNSYNEQFF. Here the CDR3 DNA reads TGCTCTCTTAGCAACTCCTACAATGAGCAGTTCTTC.

The J gene is TRBJ2-5, the V gene TRBV10-3; no clear D gene. The end of the DNA aligns better with TRBJ2-7, so the J call may be wrong. Germline lookup yields CDR1 ENHRY and CDR2 SYGVKD. The CDR3 is 13 residues long. The CDR3 loop is CAISETQAYEQYF. The CDR3 bases are TGTGCCATCAGTGAAACTCAAGCCTACGAGCAGTACTTC.

The table lists this clonotype with a few counts. The V call is TRBV7-9, the J call TRBJ2-5, with 8 positions matching TRBD2. The J call may not be correct, given that the DNA end is closer to TRBJ2-1. Germline-derived CDR1 and CDR2 are SEHNR and FQNEAQ (reference sequence). This CDR3 has 18 amino acids. The CDR3 region is CASSFRRSGGRLDNEQFF. Here the CDR3 DNA reads TGTGCCAGCAGCTTCCGACGCTCGGGGGGGCGACTGGACAATGAGCAGTTCTTC.

The gene calls are TRBV9 and TRBJ2-7, with D tentatively TRBD1 or TRBD2 (7 bases each). Deletions cut 4 bases from V and 3 bases from J, with 11 bases between. CDR3 length: 13 amino acids. Per the germline V gene, CDR1 is SGDLS and CDR2 is YYNGEE. The CDR3 loop is CASSQGGDYEQYF. The CDR3 DNA reads as TGTGCCAGCAGCCAGGGGGGGGACTACGAGCAGTACTTC. The whole variable domain, remainder taken from reference TRBV9 and TRBJ2-7, is DSGVTQTPKHLITATGQRVTLRCSPRSGDLSVYWYQQSLDQGLQFLIQYYNGEERAKGNILERFSAQQFPDLHSELNLSSLELGDSALYFCASSQGGDYEQYFGPGTRLTVT.

This clonotype has more than one count but fewer than ten. V and J are TRBV3-1 and TRBJ2-4; 10 nucleotides agree with TRBD2. V lost 9 bases to trimming and J lost 7 bases; unmatched junction nucleotides: 9. Germline lookup yields CDR1 LGHDT and CDR2 YNNKEL (reference sequence). The CDR3 totals 14 residues. In nucleotides, the CDR3 is TGTGCCAGTAGAAGCGGGGGGGCGGGTAACATTCAGTACTTC. It codes for CASRSGGAGNIQYF.

This clonotype turned up a few times. V gene TRBV10-3 combines with J gene TRBJ2-5, with D perhaps matching TRBD1 (6 bases). Matching the DNA end better, TRBJ2-7 makes the J call doubtful. Germline V lookup: CDR1 ENHRY, CDR2 SYGVKD. The CDR3 runs to 16 residues. The CDR3 region is CAIGPPAGTLSYEQYF. In DNA form, the CDR3 reads TGTGCCATCGGCCCTCCAGCCGGGACACTCTCCTACGAGCAGTACTTC.